This T cell receptor beta chain was recovered during a study of cytomegalovirus exposure and HLA in healthy donors. The PCR employed 60 Vbeta primers together with 13 Jbeta primers. This table comes from immunoSEQ multiplex PCR, and its TCRdb copy is limited to in-frame clones, with some not included. The sample holds some 200,000 clones, roughly 90% seen once. The sequenced sample was PBMCs. The TCR comes from a woman aged 18-29 years in good health and CMV-seronegative.

This CDR3 reads CASSLGFGAGQETQYF. CDR3 coding DNA: TGTGCCAGCAGCTTAGGTTTCGGGGCGGGGCAAGAGACCCAGTACTTC. V and J are TRBV7-2 and TRBJ2-5, with a weak D call TRBD2 (6 bases). Germline V lookup: CDR1 SGHTA, CDR2 FQGNSA. V was trimmed by 1 base and J by 2 bases, leaving 14 bases between them. The CDR3 spans 16 residues.